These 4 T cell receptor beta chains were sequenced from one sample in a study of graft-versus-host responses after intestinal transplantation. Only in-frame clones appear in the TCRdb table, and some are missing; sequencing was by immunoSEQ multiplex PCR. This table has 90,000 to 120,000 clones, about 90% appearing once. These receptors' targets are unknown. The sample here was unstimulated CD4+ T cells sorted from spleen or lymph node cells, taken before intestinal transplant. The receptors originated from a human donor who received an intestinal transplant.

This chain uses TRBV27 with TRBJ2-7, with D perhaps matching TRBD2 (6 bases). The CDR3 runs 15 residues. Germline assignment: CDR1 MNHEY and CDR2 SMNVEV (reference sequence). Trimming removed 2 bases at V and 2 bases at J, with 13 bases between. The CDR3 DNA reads TGTGCCAGCAGTTTAAGGGACTCTTTAACCTACGAGCAGTACTTC. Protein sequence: CASSLRDSLTYEQYF.

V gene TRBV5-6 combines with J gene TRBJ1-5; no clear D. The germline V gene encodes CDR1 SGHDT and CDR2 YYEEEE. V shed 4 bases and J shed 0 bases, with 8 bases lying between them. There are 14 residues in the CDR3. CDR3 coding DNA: TGTGCCAGCAGCGAAGGGAGTAGCAATCAGCCCCAGCATTTT. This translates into CASSEGSSNQPQHF. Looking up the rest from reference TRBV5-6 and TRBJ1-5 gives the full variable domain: DAGVTQSPTHLIKTRGQQVTLRCSPKSGHDTVSWYQQALGQGPQFIFQYYEEEERQRGNFPDRFSGHQFPNYSSELNVNALLLGDSALYLCASSEGSSNQPQHFGDGTRLSIL.

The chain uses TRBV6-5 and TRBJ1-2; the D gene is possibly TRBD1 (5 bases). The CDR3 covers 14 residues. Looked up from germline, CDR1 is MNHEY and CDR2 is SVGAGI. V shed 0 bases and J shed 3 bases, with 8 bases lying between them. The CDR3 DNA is TGTGCCAGCAGTTACTCGGCAGGGCACTATGGCTACACCTTC. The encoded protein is CASSYSAGHYGYTF.

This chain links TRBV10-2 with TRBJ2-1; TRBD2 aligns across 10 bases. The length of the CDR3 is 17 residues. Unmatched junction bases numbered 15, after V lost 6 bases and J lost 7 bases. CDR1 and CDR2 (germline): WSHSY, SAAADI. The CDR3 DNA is TGCGCCAGCAGGGGCCGGTCCCCTAGCGGGGGCGGGAATGAGCAGTTCTTC. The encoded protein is CASRGRSPSGGGNEQFF.